The text below deals with one TCR beta chain. The antigen remains undetermined. The data belong to a study of blood T cells in healthy people across ages. Study-level results: No one knew whether donors had CMV, which possibly confounded expanded clonotype changes.

This CDR3 is 15 amino acids long. The V and J ends lost 6 bases and 2 bases respectively, with 17 bases between them. The germline CDR1 and CDR2 sequences are SNHLY and FYNNEI. Combining a sample-barcoded 5' primer with a J-beta primer mix, a second PCR ran for about 6 to 12 cycles. Template switching added a 12-random-nucleotide identifier to every cDNA molecule. Individual samples furnished no less than 3 million CDR3-containing paired-end reads apiece. TCRdb ran MiXCR on the 5' RACE reads and lists one entry per CDR3 protein. The table records around 870,000 distinct CDR3 sequences, about 28% of them present only once.

Sequenced input: blood. V gene TRBV2 combines with J gene TRBJ2-7; D call uncertain. The TCR comes from a woman older than 75 in good health. This CDR3 is CASRKDGGPTYEQYF. The CDR3, as DNA: TGTGCCAGCAGGAAGGACGGCGGTCCCACCTACGAGCAGTACTTC.